This TCR beta chain was found in a study of T cell responses to AZD1222 COVID-19 vaccine. Whole-study findings and limits: Increased Spike-specific TCR breadth and depth were observed after two AZD1222 doses. Just a handful of people given AZD1222 tested seropositive at baseline.

The CDR3 totals 14 residues. With 4 bases clipped from V and 2 bases from J, the junction kept 5 bases outside the gene matches. Germline values: CDR1 SGHNT, CDR2 YYREEE (reference sequence). A remark on this clone: Its target is unknown.

The study pooled second doses at about 4 or about 12 weeks. TCRdb's table, derived via immunoSEQ multiplex PCR, lists solely in-frame clones and lacks some. The sample records under 150,000 clones, around 80% being singletons. The V and J genes are TRBV5-4 and TRBJ2-5, with 7 bases lining up with TRBD1. This receptor was taken from an adult who received the AZD1222 COVID-19 vaccine. Source: peripheral blood, taken 28 days after the second AZD1222 dose. The CDR3 region has the DNA TGTGCCAGCAGCCCCCGGACAGGTCAAGAGACCCAGTACTTC. Protein: CASSPRTGQETQYF.